The rows below give T cell receptor beta chains drawn from one sample of a study of Ad26.COV2.S vaccination and SARS-CoV-2 variants. Sequencing used immunoSEQ multiplex PCR; TCRdb keeps in-frame clones, though not all of them. The sample contains 330,000 or so clones, 75% to 90% of which appear only once. The material sequenced was peripheral blood, taken in a trial of Ad26.COV2.S vaccine versus placebo. These receptors were obtained from a person aged 18 to 65 who received the Ad26.COV2.S COVID-19 vaccine or a placebo. Each CDR3 is given with its conserved first and last residue. A D gene is named only where the DNA matches it firmly. Some rows mark clone size as missing; the rest say once, few, many or name a class of expanded clone.

abundance	j_gene	v_gene	d_gene	CDR3aa	CDR3nt
.	TRBJ1-1	TRBV3-1/TRBV3-2	.	CASSQDSGAFF	TGTGCCAGCAGCCAAGATTCTGGAGCTTTCTTT
.	TRBJ1-1	TRBV12-3/TRBV12-4	.	CASSAYKNTEAFF	TGTGCCAGCAGCGCATACAAGAACACTGAAGCTTTCTTT
.	TRBJ2-5	TRBV2	TRBD2	CASLRSSGGSMQETQYF	TGTGCCAGCTTGCGGTCTAGCGGGGGGTCAATGCAAGAGACCCAGTACTTC
.	TRBJ1-2	TRBV7-6	.	CASSPPLGLAGYTF	TGTGCCAGCAGCCCTCCCCTGGGTCTAGCTGGCTACACCTTC
.	TRBJ2-6	TRBV7-6	.	CASSLTVSFSGANVLTF	TGTGCCAGCAGCTTGACAGTCTCATTCTCTGGGGCCAACGTCCTGACTTTC
.	TRBJ1-4	TRBV5-4	.	CASSLASSAEKLFF	TGTGCCAGCAGCTTGGCCAGCAGTGCCGAAAAACTGTTTTTT
.	TRBJ1-4	TRBV5-6	.	CASSLKQGGEKLFF	TGTGCCAGCAGCTTAAAGCAGGGAGGAGAAAAACTGTTTTTT
few	TRBJ2-3	TRBV30	TRBD2	CAWSVRGAGVRTDTQYF	TGTGCCTGGAGTGTACGAGGAGCGGGAGTCCGTACAGATACGCAGTATTTT
.	TRBJ2-3	TRBV7-3	.	CASSQGHPTDTQYF	TGTGCCAGCAGCCAGGGACACCCCACAGATACGCAGTATTTT
.	TRBJ2-1	TRBV2	.	CASSEDGDNEQFF	TGTGCCAGCAGTGAAGATGGGGACAATGAGCAGTTCTTC
once	TRBJ1-1	TRBV2	.	CASAQGFFTEAFF	TGTGCCAGCGCACAGGGATTTTTCACTGAAGCTTTCTTT
.	TRBJ1-2	TRBV19	TRBD1	CATTLTGTGHGYTF	TGTGCCACTACTCTGACCGGGACAGGGCATGGCTACACCTTC
.	TRBJ2-7	TRBV2	TRBD1	CASSDGTGVGEQYF	TGTGCCAGCAGTGATGGGACAGGGGTGGGAGAGCAGTACTTC
.	TRBJ1-2	TRBV9	.	CASSVGRTDNYGYTF	TGTGCCAGCAGCGTAGGACGGACGGATAACTATGGCTACACCTTC
.	TRBJ1-2	TRBV29-1	TRBD1	CSVEEGTGDGYTF	TGCAGCGTTGAAGAGGGGACAGGGGATGGCTACACCTTC
.	TRBJ2-2	TRBV3-1/TRBV3-2	.	CASSQQSRVSSTGELFF	TGTGCCAGCAGCCAGCAGTCACGCGTTTCTTCCACCGGGGAGCTGTTTTTT
.	TRBJ2-3	TRBV5-4	.	CASSSIADQLKDTQYF	TGTGCCAGCAGCTCGATAGCTGATCAGTTGAAAGATACGCAGTATTTT
few	TRBJ2-7	TRBV10-1	TRBD1	CASSGGQGVMYEQYF	TGCGCCAGCAGTGGGGGACAGGGGGTGATGTACGAGCAGTACTTC
.	TRBJ2-1	TRBV5-8	TRBD1	CASSLGTGDYNEQFF	TGTGCCAGCAGCTTGGGGACAGGGGATTACAATGAGCAGTTCTTC
.	TRBJ2-2	TRBV3-1/TRBV3-2	.	CASSIRWSLANTGELFF	TGTGCCAGCAGCATACGATGGAGCCTAGCGAACACCGGGGAGCTGTTTTTT
.	TRBJ1-2	TRBV18	.	CASSPTQGHYGYTF	TGTGCCAGCTCACCCACACAGGGACACTATGGCTACACCTTC
.	TRBJ1-2	TRBV11-3	TRBD1	CASTVRGQGYYGYTF	TGTGCCAGCACCGTCAGGGGACAGGGATACTATGGCTACACCTTC
.	TRBJ1-2	TRBV7-9	.	CASSSGSGRDGYTF	TGTGCCAGCAGCTCAGGGTCGGGAAGGGATGGCTACACCTTC
few	TRBJ2-1	TRBV4-2	TRBD2	CASSQESGTSGSSYNEQFF	TGTGCCAGCAGCCAAGAATCCGGGACTAGCGGTAGCTCCTACAATGAGCAGTTCTTC
.	TRBJ2-5	TRBV4-3	.	CASSPGQIQETQYF	TGCGCCAGCAGCCCAGGACAGATCCAAGAGACCCAGTACTTC
.	TRBJ1-2	TRBV7-2	TRBD1	CASSSGTGHGYTF	TGTGCCAGCAGCTCCGGGACAGGGCATGGCTACACCTTC
.	TRBJ1-5	TRBV29-1	TRBD1	CSVGMGTGFNQPQHF	TGCAGCGTGGGGATGGGGACAGGGTTCAATCAGCCCCAGCATTTT
.	TRBJ1-1	TRBV12-5	TRBD1	CASGIRQGAAFF	TGTGCTAGTGGTATCCGACAGGGGGCGGCTTTCTTT
.	TRBJ2-5	TRBV15	.	CATSRDKDRYQETQYF	TGTGCCACCAGCAGAGATAAGGACAGATACCAAGAGACCCAGTACTTC
.	TRBJ2-3	TRBV5-6	.	CASSLAPGIPDTQYF	TGTGCCAGCAGCTTGGCCCCAGGGATTCCAGATACGCAGTATTTT
.	TRBJ2-1	TRBV3-1/TRBV3-2	.	CASSPRRGARWNEQFF	TGTGCCAGCAGCCCCCGCCGGGGGGCCCGTTGGAATGAGCAGTTCTTC
.	TRBJ1-1	TRBV5-1	.	CASSPGVGGNTEAFF	TGCGCCAGCAGCCCCGGGGTAGGCGGGAACACTGAAGCTTTCTTT
once	TRBJ2-3	TRBV4-1	.	CASSQDNGGTDTQYF	TGCGCCAGCAGCCAAGATAACGGTGGCACAGATACGCAGTATTTT
.	TRBJ2-3	TRBV7-2	.	CASTPASTVTDTQYF	TGTGCCAGCACCCCAGCCTCGACAGTCACAGATACGCAGTATTTT
.	TRBJ2-3	TRBV28	TRBD2	CASSPQRGENTDTQYF	TGTGCCAGCAGTCCTCAACGGGGGGAGAACACAGATACGCAGTATTTT
.	TRBJ2-2	TRBV7-2	.	CASSYGIVLTGTGELFF	TGTGCCAGCAGCTACGGGATCGTGCTGACGGGCACCGGGGAGCTGTTTTTT
.	TRBJ1-1	TRBV4-3	.	CASSQDPIGGNTEAFF	TGCGCCAGCAGCCAAGATCCAATCGGCGGGAACACTGAAGCTTTCTTT
.	TRBJ2-3	TRBV5-4	.	CASTHSTDTQYF	TGTGCCAGCACGCATAGCACAGATACGCAGTATTTT
.	TRBJ1-4	TRBV5-5	TRBD1	CASSSGRTGHEKLFF	TGTGCCAGCAGCTCCGGACGGACAGGGCATGAAAAACTGTTTTTT
.	TRBJ1-1	TRBV11-2	.	CASSSMGRGGTNTEAFF	TGTGCCAGCAGCTCCATGGGTAGGGGAGGAACGAACACTGAAGCTTTCTTT
once	TRBJ2-1	TRBV7-2	.	CASSPDQNPYNEQFF	TGTGCCAGCAGCCCCGACCAAAACCCCTACAATGAGCAGTTCTTC
.	TRBJ1-2	TRBV11-2	TRBD1	CASSLSEDRGNGYTF	TGTGCCAGCAGCTTAAGTGAGGACAGGGGGAATGGCTACACCTTC
.	TRBJ1-4	TRBV7-8	.	CASSLTAHIATNEKLFF	TGTGCCAGCAGCTTAACCGCCCACATTGCAACTAATGAAAAACTGTTTTTT
.	TRBJ1-3	TRBV7-2	.	CASSLGENTIYF	TGTGCCAGCAGCTTAGGCGAAAACACCATATATTTT
.	TRBJ2-3	TRBV18	TRBD2	CASSPGLADSDTQYF	TGTGCCAGCTCACCAGGACTAGCGGACTCAGATACGCAGTATTTT